Listed below are T cell receptor beta chains from one sample, sequenced in a study of T-cell memory formation after mild COVID-19. TCRdb analysed the 5' RACE reads with MiXCR anew, one entry per CDR3 protein. The sample includes 350,000 to 400,000 distinct CDR3 sequences, roughly 20% seen only once; the top ten take under 15%. Sequenced: PBMCs or a T cell subset sorted from them (not recorded which). The source is an adult woman who had mild COVID-19 (a few samples of this study predate the infection). Cell type and time point are not known. The CDR3 runs from the conserved cysteine through the conserved F or W. Each record gives: J gene, D gene, clone size, V gene, CDR3 DNA, CDR3 protein. A D gene is named only where the DNA matches it firmly. Some rows have no size entry. The others give once, few or many, or a class for an expanded clone.

J gene: TRBJ2-7
D gene: NA
clone size: few
V gene: TRBV5-6
CDR3 DNA: TGTGCCAGCAGCTATGACACCTCCTACGAGCAGTACTTC
CDR3 protein: CASSYDTSYEQYF

J gene: TRBJ1-4
D gene: NA
clone size: NA
V gene: TRBV29-1
CDR3 DNA: TGCAGCGTCCAAGAGGGGACTAATGAAAAACTGTTTTTT
CDR3 protein: CSVQEGTNEKLFF

J gene: TRBJ2-7
D gene: NA
clone size: NA
V gene: TRBV10-3
CDR3 DNA: TGTGCCATCAGTGAGTCATCGAGGGTTAGGTACGAGCAGTACTTC
CDR3 protein: CAISESSRVRYEQYF

J gene: TRBJ2-2
D gene: NA
clone size: NA
V gene: TRBV7-9
CDR3 DNA: TGTGCCAGCAGCTTTTACAGCCCTCTCCTCACCGGGGAGCTGTTTTTT
CDR3 protein: CASSFYSPLLTGELFF

J gene: TRBJ2-7
D gene: NA
clone size: many
V gene: TRBV24-1
CDR3 DNA: TGTGCCACCAGTAGGGCTGGTTCTAGCTCCTACGAGCAGTACTTC
CDR3 protein: CATSRAGSSSYEQYF

J gene: TRBJ2-4
D gene: TRBD2
clone size: many
V gene: TRBV20-1
CDR3 DNA: TGCAGTGCTCGAGGGGGACTAGGTCTAGCCAAAAACATTCAGTACTTC
CDR3 protein: CSARGGLGLAKNIQYF

J gene: TRBJ2-7
D gene: NA
clone size: NA
V gene: TRBV7-9
CDR3 DNA: TGTGCCAGCAGTTTACCGGGCGCCGAGCAGTACTTC
CDR3 protein: CASSLPGAEQYF

J gene: TRBJ1-2
D gene: NA
clone size: NA
V gene: TRBV12-3/TRBV12-4
CDR3 DNA: TGTGCCAGCAGTTTGGGGAAGCGTCGCTATGGCTACACCTTC
CDR3 protein: CASSLGKRRYGYTF

J gene: TRBJ2-5
D gene: NA
clone size: NA
V gene: TRBV7-2
CDR3 DNA: TGTGCCAGCAGTGTTCTCTGGGCAGCGGTTCAAGAGACCCAGTACTTC
CDR3 protein: CASSVLWAAVQETQYF

J gene: TRBJ1-1
D gene: NA
clone size: few
V gene: TRBV12-3/TRBV12-4
CDR3 DNA: TGTGCCAGCAGTTTAAGTCCCCGGACTGAAGCTTTCTTT
CDR3 protein: CASSLSPRTEAFF

J gene: TRBJ2-3
D gene: NA
clone size: NA
V gene: TRBV5-1
CDR3 DNA: TGCGCCAGCAGCGTGGGATCTAGCACAGATACGCAGTATTTT
CDR3 protein: CASSVGSSTDTQYF

J gene: TRBJ2-7
D gene: NA
clone size: few
V gene: TRBV5-1
CDR3 DNA: TGCGCCAGCAGCCCCCGACAGTCCTACGAGCAGTACTTC
CDR3 protein: CASSPRQSYEQYF

J gene: TRBJ2-7
D gene: NA
clone size: few
V gene: TRBV11-2
CDR3 DNA: TGTGCCAGCAGCTTAGATCGAGACACCTACTACGAGCAGTACTTC
CDR3 protein: CASSLDRDTYYEQYF

J gene: TRBJ2-1
D gene: TRBD2
clone size: few
V gene: TRBV5-5
CDR3 DNA: TGTGCCAGCAGCTTACTAGCGGGAATTTCCAATGAGCAGTTCTTC
CDR3 protein: CASSLLAGISNEQFF

J gene: TRBJ2-1
D gene: TRBD2
clone size: NA
V gene: TRBV7-6
CDR3 DNA: TGTGCCAGCAGCTCCGACACTAGCGGGGGGTACAATGAGCAGTTCTTC
CDR3 protein: CASSSDTSGGYNEQFF

J gene: TRBJ1-2
D gene: NA
clone size: few
V gene: TRBV11-2
CDR3 DNA: TGTGCCAGCAGCTTAGGCCCCGGGAGTCTAATGGGCTACACCTTC
CDR3 protein: CASSLGPGSLMGYTF

J gene: TRBJ2-6
D gene: TRBD2
clone size: few
V gene: TRBV4-3
CDR3 DNA: TGCGCCAGCAGCCACGGGGGACTACGCTCTGGGGCCAACGTCCTGACTTTC
CDR3 protein: CASSHGGLRSGANVLTF

J gene: TRBJ1-5
D gene: NA
clone size: few
V gene: TRBV6-4
CDR3 DNA: TGTGCCAGCAGTGTTACCTTCAATCAGCCCCAGCATTTT
CDR3 protein: CASSVTFNQPQHF

J gene: TRBJ2-7
D gene: TRBD2
clone size: NA
V gene: TRBV7-9
CDR3 DNA: TGTGCCAGCAGCCCGGGACTAGCGGGGGTGGACGAGCAGTACTTC
CDR3 protein: CASSPGLAGVDEQYF

J gene: TRBJ1-1
D gene: NA
clone size: few
V gene: TRBV3-1
CDR3 DNA: TGTGCCAGCAGCCAGGGGGGGCCCACTGAAGCTTTCTTT
CDR3 protein: CASSQGGPTEAFF

J gene: TRBJ1-5
D gene: TRBD1
clone size: few
V gene: TRBV19
CDR3 DNA: TGTGCCAGTGACTTGGGCAGGGGGCTAGGGCAGCCCCAGCATTTT
CDR3 protein: CASDLGRGLGQPQHF

J gene: TRBJ2-7
D gene: NA
clone size: NA
V gene: TRBV6-5
CDR3 DNA: TGTGCCAGCAGTTACTCTCCAAGGGAGATCGTACCGGAGCAGTACTTC
CDR3 protein: CASSYSPREIVPEQYF

J gene: TRBJ2-3
D gene: NA
clone size: many
V gene: TRBV7-9
CDR3 DNA: TGTGCCAGCAGCTTTGTGACAGGCACAGATACGCAGTATTTT
CDR3 protein: CASSFVTGTDTQYF

J gene: TRBJ2-7
D gene: TRBD1
clone size: few
V gene: TRBV6-1
CDR3 DNA: TGTGCCAGCAGGCAAGGGGGCAGCTCCTACGAGCAGTACTTC
CDR3 protein: CASRQGGSSYEQYF